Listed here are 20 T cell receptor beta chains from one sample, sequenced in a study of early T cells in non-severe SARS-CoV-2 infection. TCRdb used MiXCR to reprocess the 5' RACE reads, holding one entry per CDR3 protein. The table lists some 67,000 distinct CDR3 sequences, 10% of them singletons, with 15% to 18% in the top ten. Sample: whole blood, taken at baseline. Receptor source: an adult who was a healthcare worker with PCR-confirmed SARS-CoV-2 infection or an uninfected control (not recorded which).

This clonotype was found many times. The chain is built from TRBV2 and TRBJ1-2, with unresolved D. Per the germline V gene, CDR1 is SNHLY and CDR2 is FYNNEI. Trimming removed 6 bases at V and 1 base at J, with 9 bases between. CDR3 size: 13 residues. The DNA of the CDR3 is TGTGCCAGCAGGAGGACGGATAACTATGGCTACACCTTC. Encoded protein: CASRRTDNYGYTF.

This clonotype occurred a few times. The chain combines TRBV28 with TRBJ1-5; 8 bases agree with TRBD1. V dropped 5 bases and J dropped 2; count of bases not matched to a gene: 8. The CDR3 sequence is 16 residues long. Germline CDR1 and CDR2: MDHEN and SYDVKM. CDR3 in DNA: TGTGCCAGCAGTCCCTGGACAGGGATTGGCAATCAGCCCCAGCATTTT. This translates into CASSPWTGIGNQPQHF.

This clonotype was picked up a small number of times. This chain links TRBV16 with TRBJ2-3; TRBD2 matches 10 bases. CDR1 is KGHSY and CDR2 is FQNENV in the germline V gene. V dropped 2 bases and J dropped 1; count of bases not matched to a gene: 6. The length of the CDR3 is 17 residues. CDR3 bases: TGTGCCAGCAGCCAAGGAGGTGGGACTAGCGGCACAGATACGCAGTATTTT. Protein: CASSQGGGTSGTDTQYF.

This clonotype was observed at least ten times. The CDR3 sequence: CASSFGMMGGQETQYF. In DNA form, the CDR3 reads TGCGCCAGCAGCTTCGGAATGATGGGGGGCCAAGAGACCCAGTACTTC. The chain joins TRBV5-1 to TRBJ2-5; possibly TRBD2 for D (6 bases). CDR1 SGHRS and CDR2 YFSETQ come from the germline V gene. V gave up 2 bases and J gave up 1 base, with 15 bases separating them. The CDR3 covers 16 residues.

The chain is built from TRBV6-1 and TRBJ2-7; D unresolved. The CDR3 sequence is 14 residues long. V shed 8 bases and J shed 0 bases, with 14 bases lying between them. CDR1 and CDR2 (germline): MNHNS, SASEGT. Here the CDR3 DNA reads TGTGCCAGCCACGACCCGGCCAGCTCCTACGAGCAGTACTTC. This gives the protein CASHDPASSYEQYF.

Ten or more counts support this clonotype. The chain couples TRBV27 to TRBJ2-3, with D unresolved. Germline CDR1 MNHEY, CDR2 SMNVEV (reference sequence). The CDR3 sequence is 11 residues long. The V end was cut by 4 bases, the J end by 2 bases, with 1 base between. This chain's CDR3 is CASSSTDTQYF. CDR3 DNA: TGTGCCAGCAGTTCCACAGATACGCAGTATTTT.

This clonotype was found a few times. The CDR3 is CASSFVSYEQYF. In nucleotides, the CDR3 is TGTGCCAGCAGTTTCGTGAGCTACGAGCAGTACTTC. The chain carries TRBV28 and TRBJ2-7; D is unresolved. Trimming removed 3 bases at V and 3 bases at J, with 6 bases between. Germline CDR1 reads MDHEN; CDR2 reads SYDVKM. CDR3 length: 12 amino acids.

CDR3 in amino acids: CASSFASGYDSPLHF. For the CDR3, the DNA is TGTGCCAGCAGTTTCGCATCCGGGTATGATTCACCCCTCCACTTT. The V and J genes are TRBV28 and TRBJ1-6, with D hard to call. Germline loops: CDR1 MDHEN, CDR2 SYDVKM. Deletions cut 3 bases from V and 8 bases from J, with 14 bases between. The CDR3 has 15 residues.

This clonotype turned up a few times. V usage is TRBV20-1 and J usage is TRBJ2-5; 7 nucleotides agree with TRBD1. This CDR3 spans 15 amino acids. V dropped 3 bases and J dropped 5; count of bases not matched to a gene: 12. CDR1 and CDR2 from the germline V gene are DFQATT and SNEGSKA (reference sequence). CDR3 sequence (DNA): TGCAGTGCTAGGACCCGGACAGGACCGGGGGAGACCCAGTACTTC. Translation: CSARTRTGPGETQYF.

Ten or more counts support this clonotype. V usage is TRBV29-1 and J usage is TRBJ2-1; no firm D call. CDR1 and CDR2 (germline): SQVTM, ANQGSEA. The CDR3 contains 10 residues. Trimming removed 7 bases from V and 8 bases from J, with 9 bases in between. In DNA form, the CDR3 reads TGCAGCGCCACCCTATATGAGCAGTTCTTC. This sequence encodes CSATLYEQFF.

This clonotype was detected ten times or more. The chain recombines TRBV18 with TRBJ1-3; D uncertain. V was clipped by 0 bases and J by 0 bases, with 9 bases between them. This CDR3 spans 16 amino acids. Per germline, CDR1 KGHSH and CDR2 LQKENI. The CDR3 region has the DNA TGTGCCAGCTCACCACCAATACCGATCTCTGGAAACACCATATATTTT. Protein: CASSPPIPISGNTIYF. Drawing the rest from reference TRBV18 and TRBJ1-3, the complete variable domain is NAGVMQNPRHLVRRRGQEARLRCSPMKGHSHVYWYRQLPEEGLKFMVYLQKENIIDESGMPKERFSAEFPKEGPSILRIQQVVRGDSAAYFCASSPPIPISGNTIYFGEGSWLTVV.

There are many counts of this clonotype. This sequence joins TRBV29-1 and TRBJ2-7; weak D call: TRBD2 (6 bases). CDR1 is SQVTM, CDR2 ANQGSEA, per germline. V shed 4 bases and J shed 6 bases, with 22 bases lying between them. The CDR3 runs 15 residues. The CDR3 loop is CSVVFRGSMRGEQYF. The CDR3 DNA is TGCAGCGTTGTATTTCGGGGGTCGATGAGGGGCGAGCAGTACTTC.

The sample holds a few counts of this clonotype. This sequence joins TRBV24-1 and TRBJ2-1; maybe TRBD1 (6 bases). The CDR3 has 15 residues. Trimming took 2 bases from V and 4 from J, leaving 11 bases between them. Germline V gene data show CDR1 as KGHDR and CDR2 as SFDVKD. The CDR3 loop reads CATSDSGTLYNEQFF. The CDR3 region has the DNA TGTGCCACCAGTGATTCCGGGACACTATACAATGAGCAGTTCTTC.

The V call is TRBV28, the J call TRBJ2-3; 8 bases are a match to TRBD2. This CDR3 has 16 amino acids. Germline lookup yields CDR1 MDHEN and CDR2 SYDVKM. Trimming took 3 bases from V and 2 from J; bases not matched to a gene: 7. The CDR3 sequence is CASSFTSGTYTDTQYF. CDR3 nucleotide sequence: TGTGCCAGCAGTTTTACTAGCGGTACTTACACAGATACGCAGTATTTT.

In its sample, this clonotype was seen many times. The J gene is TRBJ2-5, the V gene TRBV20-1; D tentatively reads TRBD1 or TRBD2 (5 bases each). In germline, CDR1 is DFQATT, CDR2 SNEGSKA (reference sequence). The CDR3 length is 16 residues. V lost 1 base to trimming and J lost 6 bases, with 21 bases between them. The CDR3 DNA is TGCAGTGCTAGAGCAAACTCCGGGGCGGGTATGAAGACCCAGTACTTC. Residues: CSARANSGAGMKTQYF.

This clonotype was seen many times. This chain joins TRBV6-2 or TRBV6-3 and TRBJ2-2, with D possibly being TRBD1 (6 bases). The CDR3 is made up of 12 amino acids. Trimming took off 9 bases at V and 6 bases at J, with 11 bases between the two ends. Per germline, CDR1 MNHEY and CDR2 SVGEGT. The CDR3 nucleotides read TGTGCCAGTAGAAAGGGGGCCGGGGAGCTGTTTTTT. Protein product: CASRKGAGELFF.

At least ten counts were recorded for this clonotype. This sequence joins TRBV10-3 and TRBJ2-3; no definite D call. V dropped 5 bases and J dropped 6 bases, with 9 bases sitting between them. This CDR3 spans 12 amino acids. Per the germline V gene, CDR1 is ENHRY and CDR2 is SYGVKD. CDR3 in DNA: TGTGCCATCAGTCAGGCGTCGGATACGCAGTATTTT. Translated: CAISQASDTQYF.

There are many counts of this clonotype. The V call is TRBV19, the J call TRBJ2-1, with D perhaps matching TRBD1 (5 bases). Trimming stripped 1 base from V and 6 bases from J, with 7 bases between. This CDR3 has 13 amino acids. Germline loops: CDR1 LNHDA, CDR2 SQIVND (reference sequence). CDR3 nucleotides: TGTGCCAGTAGTATAGCAGGGTTCAATGAGCAGTTCTTC. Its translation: CASSIAGFNEQFF.

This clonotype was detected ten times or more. DNA for the CDR3: TGTGCCAGCAGCCTTGAGAGGCCCTCCTACGAGCAGTACTTC. Its translation: CASSLERPSYEQYF. This rearrangement joins TRBV11-2 to TRBJ2-7; no definite D call. The CDR3 sequence is 14 residues long. Trimming took 5 bases from V and 0 from J, leaving 11 bases between them. Germline CDR1 and CDR2: SGHAT and FQNNGV. Filled out from reference TRBV11-2 and TRBJ2-7, the complete variable domain reads EAGVAQSPRYKIIEKRQSVAFWCNPISGHATLYWYQQILGQGPKLLIQFQNNGVVDDSQLPKDRFSAERLKGVDSTLKIQPAKLEDSAVYLCASSLERPSYEQYFGPGTRLTVT.

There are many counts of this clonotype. The CDR3 sequence: CASSWRSVEQYF. The CDR3 coding sequence is TGTGCCAGCAGCTGGAGGTCGGTCGAGCAGTACTTC. The J gene is TRBJ2-7, the V gene TRBV7-2, with D maybe TRBD2 (5 bases). This CDR3 is built from 12 residues. Germline CDR1 and CDR2: SGHTA and FQGNSA. V lost 4 bases and J lost 6, with 10 bases in between. Supplemented by reference TRBV7-2 and TRBJ2-7, the full variable domain reads GAGVSQSPSNKVTEKGKDVELRCDPISGHTALYWYRQSLGQGLEFLIYFQGNSAPDKSGLPSDRFSAERTGGSVSTLTIQRTQQEDSAVYLCASSWRSVEQYFGPGTRLTVT.